One sample yielded the 9 T cell receptor beta chains listed below, sequenced in a study of T-cell reconstitution after alpha-beta-depleted transplantation in children. Unique molecular identifiers were incorporated during preparation of the TCRbeta library. TCRdb fed the PCR reads into MiXCR, producing one record per CDR3 protein. Among about 610,000 distinct CDR3 sequences, under 12% were seen once, and the ten largest hold about 4%. Sequences were derived from PBMCs from the stem cell graft donor, sampled from the stem cell graft. The receptors stem from a human donor who donated a stem cell graft to a child with acute myeloid leukemia.

CDR3: CASSYSASGSGTDTQYF. The CDR3 DNA follows: TGTGCCAGCAGTTACTCGGCTAGCGGGAGCGGAACAGATACGCAGTATTTT. This rearrangement joins TRBV6-5 to TRBJ2-3; 10 bases line up with TRBD2. Per germline, CDR1 MNHEY and CDR2 SVGAGI. The length of the CDR3 is 17 residues. After removal of 0 bases from V and 3 bases from J, the junction contained 6 bases not matched to a gene.

This clonotype was observed at least ten times. Here the CDR3 reads CASSGVAGVDTQYF. In DNA form, the CDR3 reads TGCGCCAGCAGCGGGGTAGCGGGAGTTGATACGCAGTATTTT. This chain links TRBV5-1 with TRBJ2-3, with TRBD2 identical over 9 bases. CDR1 is SGHRS and CDR2 is YFSETQ in the germline V gene. With V trimmed by 4 bases and J by 6 bases, 6 bases remained unmatched. The CDR3 has 14 amino acids.

This clonotype showed up many times. The chain joins TRBV20-1 to TRBJ2-2, with D hard to call. This CDR3 has 15 amino acids. V lost 5 bases to trimming and J lost 1 base, with 14 bases between them. In germline, CDR1 is DFQATT, CDR2 SNEGSKA (reference sequence). The DNA for the CDR3 is TGCAGTGCTCCCCGAGCCCCCTTGAACACCGGGGAGCTGTTTTTT. Amino acid sequence: CSAPRAPLNTGELFF.

CDR3 residues: CASSVPSNNYGYTF. CDR3 in DNA: TGTGCCAGCAGTGTACCCTCGAATAACTATGGCTACACCTTC. V gene TRBV28 combines with J gene TRBJ1-2; D unclear. The CDR3 contains 14 residues. The ends were cut back, 5 bases at V and 1 base at J, with 11 bases in the middle. Germline-derived CDR1 and CDR2 are MDHEN and SYDVKM.

This clonotype showed up just a few times. J is TRBJ2-3 and V is TRBV7-3; D remains unclear. The CDR3 is 14 residues long. Trimming took off 6 bases at V and 6 bases at J, with 16 bases between the two ends. Germline CDR1 is SGHTA and CDR2 is FQGTGA. The chain's CDR3 is CASSFGRRPDTQYF. The DNA for the CDR3 is TGTGCCAGCAGTTTCGGTCGTCGACCGGATACGCAGTATTTT.

This clonotype was observed many times. The chain joins TRBV29-1 to TRBJ2-2; D possibly corresponds to TRBD2 (5 bases). This CDR3 contains 12 residues. Germline V CDR1 and CDR2: SQVTM, ANQGSEA. Trimming removed 8 bases at V and 0 bases at J, with 7 bases between. Written as DNA, the CDR3 is TGCAGCCAGGAGGCGAACACCGGGGAGCTGTTTTTT. Translating it yields CSQEANTGELFF.

The rearrangement uses TRBV7-2 and TRBJ1-1, with 7 bases matching TRBD1. V was pared by 1 base and J by 10 bases, with 3 bases of the junction left unmatched. Germline V gene lookup returns CDR1 SGHTA and CDR2 FQGNSA. The CDR3 spans 12 residues. CDR3 amino acids: CASSLDRGPAFF. The CDR3 DNA is TGTGCCAGCAGCTTAGACAGGGGTCCAGCTTTCTTT.

This clonotype was detected a few times. The genes are TRBV3-1 and TRBJ2-1; D is tentatively TRBD1 or TRBD2 (6 bases each). This CDR3 has 16 amino acids. CDR1 is LGHDT and CDR2 is YNNKEL in the germline V gene (reference sequence). Trimming removed 3 bases from V and 4 bases from J, with 16 bases in between. The DNA of the CDR3 is TGTGCCAGCAGCCAGTCGGCGGGGACAACATACAATGAGCAGTTCTTC. Its protein product is CASSQSAGTTYNEQFF.

The chain uses TRBV20-1 and TRBJ2-6, with D uncertain. V was trimmed by 0 bases and J by 0 bases, leaving 9 bases between them. CDR1 and CDR2 (germline): DFQATT, SNEGSKA (reference sequence). The length of the CDR3 is 16 residues. The CDR3 DNA reads TGCAGTGCTAGAGATCTGATAAGCTCTGGGGCCAACGTCCTGACTTTC. This codes for CSARDLISSGANVLTF.